These T cell receptor beta chains were read from a single sample in a study of cytomegalovirus exposure and HLA in healthy donors. Clones were read by immunoSEQ multiplex PCR, and TCRdb kept only the in-frame ones, dropping some. The repertoire includes around 170,000 clones, 81% of them detected once, and around 3.9% sits in the top ten. Sequencing input: PBMCs. Every receptor here comes from a man in his fifties in good health and CMV-seronegative. Each CDR3 is given with its conserved first and last residue. The D gene is left open where the match is weak. Some rows have no size entry. The others give once, few or many, or a class for an expanded clone.

.	.	TRBV9	TRBJ1-1	CASSGVMNTEAFF	TGTGCCAGCAGCGGAGTAATGAACACTGAAGCTTTCTTT
TRBD2	.	TRBV27	TRBJ2-1	CASSSYRLAGWFF	TGTGCCAGCAGTTCCTACCGACTAGCGGGGTGGTTCTTC
.	.	TRBV18	TRBJ2-2	CASSPEATGELFF	TGTGCCAGCTCCCCCGAGGCTACCGGGGAGCTGTTTTTT
.	.	TRBV7-7	TRBJ1-1	CASSPLEGTEAFF	TGTGCTAGCAGCCCTCTAGAGGGCACTGAAGCTTTCTTT
TRBD1	few	TRBV7-3	TRBJ2-7	CASSPQGASYEQYF	TGTGCCAGCAGTCCACAGGGGGCCTCCTACGAGCAGTACTTC
TRBD2	.	TRBV10-3	TRBJ2-7	CATGTSGSYEQYF	TGTGCCACAGGGACTAGCGGATCTTACGAGCAGTACTTC
.	.	TRBV7-2	TRBJ1-1	CASSPFPRGRTEAFF	TGTGCCAGCAGTCCCTTCCCCAGGGGACGGACTGAAGCTTTCTTT
.	.	TRBV4-2	TRBJ1-1	CASSQGDGGNTEAFF	TGTGCCAGCAGCCAAGGAGACGGGGGGAACACTGAAGCTTTCTTT
.	once	TRBV29-1	TRBJ1-1	CSALERITEAFF	TGCAGCGCCCTTGAGAGGATAACTGAAGCTTTCTTT
.	.	TRBV13	TRBJ2-3	CASSSGGPTDTQYF	TGTGCCAGCAGCTCGGGGGGCCCCACAGATACGCAGTATTTT
TRBD1	.	TRBV6-5	TRBJ1-3	CASSQTGGPGNTIYF	TGTGCCAGCAGTCAGACAGGGGGTCCTGGAAACACCATATATTTT
TRBD1	.	TRBV5-1	TRBJ1-4	CASSGRDSLNEKLFF	TGCGCCAGCAGCGGAAGGGACAGTTTGAATGAAAAACTGTTTTTT
.	.	TRBV5-6	TRBJ1-1	CASTLQGIGLGNTEAFF	TGTGCCAGCACCCTCCAGGGGATAGGATTGGGGAACACTGAAGCTTTCTTT
.	.	TRBV11-2	TRBJ1-3	CASSFSSTPSNKAIYF	TGTGCCAGCAGCTTTTCTTCTACCCCGTCTAATAAAGCCATATATTTT
TRBD1	.	TRBV7-8	TRBJ2-3	CATGTGRLDTQYF	TGTGCAACCGGGACAGGGAGGTTGGATACGCAGTATTTT
TRBD1	.	TRBV5-4	TRBJ2-1	CASSSPPRGLNNEQFF	TGTGCCAGCAGTTCCCCCCCGAGGGGGCTAAACAATGAGCAGTTCTTC
TRBD1	.	TRBV27	TRBJ2-2	CASSLAPGTGSTGELFF	TGTGCCAGCAGTTTAGCTCCCGGGACAGGGAGCACCGGGGAGCTGTTTTTT
.	.	TRBV11-2	TRBJ2-5	CASSLSGRETQYF	TGTGCCAGCAGCTTATCCGGGAGAGAGACCCAGTACTTC
.	.	TRBV7-2	TRBJ1-1	CASSLSRTSAGAFF	TGTGCCAGCAGCCTCAGCCGGACATCAGCTGGGGCTTTCTTT
.	.	TRBV5-1	TRBJ2-1	CASSLVIGPGDNEQFF	TGCGCCAGCAGCCTGGTCATCGGCCCCGGAGACAATGAGCAGTTCTTC
.	.	TRBV25-1	TRBJ2-1	CASSEFHARSSYNEQFF	TGTGCCAGCAGTGAATTCCATGCTAGGAGCTCCTACAATGAGCAGTTCTTC
.	.	TRBV5-8	TRBJ1-2	CASSLRGTYRYTF	TGTGCCAGCAGCTTGCGGGGAACCTACCGCTACACCTTC
TRBD1	.	TRBV6-6	TRBJ1-6	CASRSDRGNSPLHF	TGTGCCAGCAGGTCCGACAGGGGAAATTCACCCCTCCACTTT
TRBD1	.	TRBV4-1	TRBJ2-2	CASSQDRGQGGPRGTGELFF	TGCGCCAGCAGCCAAGATAGGGGACAGGGGGGCCCCCGGGGCACCGGGGAGCTGTTTTTT
.	.	TRBV7-9	TRBJ2-7	CASSRDSWEVYEQYF	TGTGCCAGCAGCAGAGACAGTTGGGAGGTCTACGAGCAGTACTTC
.	.	TRBV2	TRBJ1-1	CASSEWGVGTEAFF	TGTGCCAGCAGTGAATGGGGAGTGGGTACTGAAGCTTTCTTT
.	.	TRBV19	TRBJ2-1	CASSAGLPHEQFF	TGTGCCAGTAGTGCGGGACTCCCCCATGAGCAGTTCTTC
.	few	TRBV25-1	TRBJ1-1	CASSESLRNTEAFF	TGTGCCAGCAGTGAATCGCTGAGGAACACTGAAGCTTTCTTT
TRBD1	.	TRBV19	TRBJ2-3	CASRLQGAQITDTQYF	TGTGCCAGTAGGTTACAGGGGGCGCAGATAACAGATACGCAGTATTTT